This T cell receptor beta chain was sequenced for a study of shared clonotypes between healthy human individuals. At the level of the study: Every donor yielded three CD4 naive, three CD4 memory, two CD8 naive and one CD8 memory plate. Overall study results and limits: Estimated clonotype richness was generally higher in naive than memory subsets.

Turning to this clone: No antigen is known for it. The same CDR3 arises from other DNA sequences in this sample as well.

Germline loops: CDR1 SGHTA, CDR2 FQGNSA. V shed 8 bases and J shed 2 bases, with 13 bases lying between them. This CDR3 is built from 13 residues. There were no recent acute infections or vaccinations among the donors, who were healthy HIV-negative adults. Authors' processing steps: From ImmunoSEQ came sequences covering only the junction and carrying no quality scores, so filtering differed. The method was immunoSEQ multiplex PCR; TCRdb's version includes in-frame clones alone and lacks a portion of them. V, J and clone size are those of that table, while D and trimming were read from the DNA. The profile shows some 300,000 clones, about 70% of them singletons.

The chain recombines TRBV7-2 with TRBJ2-7; no clear D. Sequenced input: memory CD4+ T cells sorted from blood. Specified subset: CD45RA-negative fraction. The receptor was derived from a man aged 25-45 years in good health. The CDR3 sequence is CASRSGQAYEQYF. The DNA for the CDR3 is TGTGCCAGCCGATCCGGGCAAGCCTACGAGCAGTACTTC. Drawing the rest from reference TRBV7-2 and TRBJ2-7, the complete variable domain is GAGVSQSPSNKVTEKGKDVELRCDPISGHTALYWYRQSLGQGLEFLIYFQGNSAPDKSGLPSDRFSAERTGGSVSTLTIQRTQQEDSAVYLCASRSGQAYEQYFGPGTRLTVT.